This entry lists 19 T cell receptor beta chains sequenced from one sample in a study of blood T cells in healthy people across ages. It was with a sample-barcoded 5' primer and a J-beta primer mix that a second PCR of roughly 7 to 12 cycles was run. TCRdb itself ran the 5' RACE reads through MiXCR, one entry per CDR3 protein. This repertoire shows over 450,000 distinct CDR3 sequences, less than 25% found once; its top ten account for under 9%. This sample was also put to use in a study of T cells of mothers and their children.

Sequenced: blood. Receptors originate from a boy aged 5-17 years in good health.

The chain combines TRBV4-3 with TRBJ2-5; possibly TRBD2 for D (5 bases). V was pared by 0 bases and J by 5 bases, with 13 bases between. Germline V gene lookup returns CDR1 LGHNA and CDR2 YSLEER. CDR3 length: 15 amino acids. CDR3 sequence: CASSQETERGETQYF. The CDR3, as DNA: TGCGCCAGCAGCCAAGAAACGGAACGCGGGGAGACCCAGTACTTC.

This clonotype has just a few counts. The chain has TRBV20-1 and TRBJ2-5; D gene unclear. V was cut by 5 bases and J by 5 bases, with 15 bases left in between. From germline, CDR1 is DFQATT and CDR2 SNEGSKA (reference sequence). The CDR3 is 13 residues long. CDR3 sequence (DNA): TGCAGTGCTGTTGTTGGCGGTGGGGAGACCCAGTACTTC. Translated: CSAVVGGGETQYF.

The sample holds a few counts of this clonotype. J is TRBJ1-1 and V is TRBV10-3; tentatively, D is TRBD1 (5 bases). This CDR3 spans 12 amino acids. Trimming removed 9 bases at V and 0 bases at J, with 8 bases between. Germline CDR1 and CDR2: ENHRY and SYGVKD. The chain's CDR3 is CAIGAVNTEAFF. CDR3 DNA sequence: TGTGCCATAGGGGCAGTGAACACTGAAGCTTTCTTT.

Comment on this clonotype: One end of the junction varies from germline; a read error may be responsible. The CDR3 sequence is CASTRSSYF. The DNA of the CDR3 is TGTGCCAGCACTCGCTCCTCGTACTTC. The chain joins TRBV28 to TRBJ2-1; no clear D. The CDR3 covers 9 residues. Germline lookup yields CDR1 MDHEN and CDR2 SYDVKM.

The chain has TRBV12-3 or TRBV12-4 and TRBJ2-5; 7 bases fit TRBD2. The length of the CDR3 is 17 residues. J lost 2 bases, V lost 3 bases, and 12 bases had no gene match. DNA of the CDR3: TGTGCCAGCAGTTTGGTTACTGGCGGGAGTGGGCAAGAGACCCAGTACTTC. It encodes CASSLVTGGSGQETQYF.

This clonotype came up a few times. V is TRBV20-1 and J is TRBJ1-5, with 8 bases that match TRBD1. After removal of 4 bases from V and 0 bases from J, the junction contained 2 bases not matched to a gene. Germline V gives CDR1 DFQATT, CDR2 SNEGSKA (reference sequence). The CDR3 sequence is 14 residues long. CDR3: CSATGQGSNQPQHF. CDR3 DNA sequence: TGCAGTGCTACCGGACAGGGTAGCAATCAGCCCCAGCATTTT.

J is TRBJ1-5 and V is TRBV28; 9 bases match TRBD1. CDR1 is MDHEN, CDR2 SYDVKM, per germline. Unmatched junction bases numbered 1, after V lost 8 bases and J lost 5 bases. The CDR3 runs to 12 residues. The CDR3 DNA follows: TGTGCCAGCGGGACAGGGTATCAGCCCCAGCATTTT. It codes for CASGTGYQPQHF.

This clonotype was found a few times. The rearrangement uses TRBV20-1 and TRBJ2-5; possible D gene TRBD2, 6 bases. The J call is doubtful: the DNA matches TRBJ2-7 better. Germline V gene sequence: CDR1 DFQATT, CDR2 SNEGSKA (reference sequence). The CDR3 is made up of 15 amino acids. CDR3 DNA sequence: TGCAGTGCTCAAGTGGAGGGTTCTTGGTCCTACGAGCAGTACTTC. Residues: CSAQVEGSWSYEQYF.

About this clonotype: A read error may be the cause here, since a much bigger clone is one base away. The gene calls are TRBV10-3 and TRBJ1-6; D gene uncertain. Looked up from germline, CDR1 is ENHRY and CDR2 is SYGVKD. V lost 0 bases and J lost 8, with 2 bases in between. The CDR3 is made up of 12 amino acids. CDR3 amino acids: CAISESYSPLHF. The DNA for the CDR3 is TGTGCCATCAGTGAGTCGTATTCACCCCTCCACTTT.

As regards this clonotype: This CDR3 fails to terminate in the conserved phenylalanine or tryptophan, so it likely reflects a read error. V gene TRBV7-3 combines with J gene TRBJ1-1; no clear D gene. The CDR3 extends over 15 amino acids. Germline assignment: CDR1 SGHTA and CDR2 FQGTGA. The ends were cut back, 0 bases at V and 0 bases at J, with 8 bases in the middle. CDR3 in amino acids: CASSLTPGLNTEAFS. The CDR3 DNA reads TGTGCCAGCAGCTTAACACCCGGACTGAACACTGAAGCTTTCTCT.

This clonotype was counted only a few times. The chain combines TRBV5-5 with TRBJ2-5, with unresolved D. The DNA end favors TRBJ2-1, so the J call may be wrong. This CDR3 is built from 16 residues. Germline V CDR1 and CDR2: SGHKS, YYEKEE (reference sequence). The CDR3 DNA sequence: TGTGCCAGCTCGCGGTCGAGGTCCCGTCCCTACAATGAGCAGTTCTTC. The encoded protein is CASSRSRSRPYNEQFF.

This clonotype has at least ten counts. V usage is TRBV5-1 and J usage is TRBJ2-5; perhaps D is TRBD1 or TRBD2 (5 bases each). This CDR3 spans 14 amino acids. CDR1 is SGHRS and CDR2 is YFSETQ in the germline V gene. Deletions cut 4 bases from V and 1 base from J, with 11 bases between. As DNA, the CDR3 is TGCGCCAGCAGCACCGGGACGGTCCAAGAGACCCAGTACTTC. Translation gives CASSTGTVQETQYF. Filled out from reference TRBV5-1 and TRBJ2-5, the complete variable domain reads KAGVTQTPRYLIKTRGQQVTLSCSPISGHRSVSWYQQTPGQGLQFLFEYFSETQRNKGNFPGRFSGRQFSNSRSEMNVSTLELGDSALYLCASSTGTVQETQYFGPGTRLLVL.

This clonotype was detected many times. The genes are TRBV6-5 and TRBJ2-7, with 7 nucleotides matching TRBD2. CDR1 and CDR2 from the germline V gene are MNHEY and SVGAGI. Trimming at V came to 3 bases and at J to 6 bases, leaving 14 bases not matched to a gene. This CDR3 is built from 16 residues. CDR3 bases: TGTGCCAGCAGTTATTCTTACTGGGGGGGAGCGTTCGAGCAGTACTTC. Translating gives CASSYSYWGGAFEQYF.

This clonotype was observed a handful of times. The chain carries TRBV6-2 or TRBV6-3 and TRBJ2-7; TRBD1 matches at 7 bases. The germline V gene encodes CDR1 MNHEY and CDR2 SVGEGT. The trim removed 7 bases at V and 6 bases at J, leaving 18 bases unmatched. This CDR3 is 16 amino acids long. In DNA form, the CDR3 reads TGTGCCAGCACCTCCGACAGGGTCCTACTTTTGTTCGAGCAGTACTTC. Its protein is CASTSDRVLLLFEQYF.

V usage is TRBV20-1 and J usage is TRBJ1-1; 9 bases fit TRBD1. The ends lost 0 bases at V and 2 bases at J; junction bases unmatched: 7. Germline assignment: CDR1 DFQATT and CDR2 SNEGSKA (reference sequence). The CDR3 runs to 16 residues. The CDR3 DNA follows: TGCAGTGCTAGAGATACAGGGGGCGGACATAACACTGAAGCTTTCTTT. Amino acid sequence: CSARDTGGGHNTEAFF.

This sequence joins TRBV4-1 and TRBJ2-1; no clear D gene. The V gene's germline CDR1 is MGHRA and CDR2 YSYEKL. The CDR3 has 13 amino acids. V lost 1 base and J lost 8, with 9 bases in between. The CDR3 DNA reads TGCGCCAGCAGCCAAGCGTCCGAATATGAGCAGTTCTTC. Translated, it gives CASSQASEYEQFF.

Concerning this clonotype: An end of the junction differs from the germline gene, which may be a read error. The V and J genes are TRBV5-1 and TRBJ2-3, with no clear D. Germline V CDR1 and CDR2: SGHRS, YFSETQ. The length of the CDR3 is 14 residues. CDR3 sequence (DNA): TGCGCCTGCAGCTTGGAAGGTAGAGACGATACGCAGTATTTT. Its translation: CACSLEGRDDTQYF.

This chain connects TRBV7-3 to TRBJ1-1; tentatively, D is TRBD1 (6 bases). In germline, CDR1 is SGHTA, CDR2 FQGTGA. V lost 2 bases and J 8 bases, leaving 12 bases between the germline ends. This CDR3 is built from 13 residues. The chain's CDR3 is CASSLADSTEAFF. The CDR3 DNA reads TGTGCCAGCAGCTTAGCGGACAGTACCGAAGCTTTCTTT.

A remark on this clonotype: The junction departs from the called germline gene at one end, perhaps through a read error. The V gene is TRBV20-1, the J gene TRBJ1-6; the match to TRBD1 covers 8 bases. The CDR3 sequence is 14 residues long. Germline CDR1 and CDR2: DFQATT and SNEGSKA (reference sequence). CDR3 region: CSAPNGQGNSLLHF. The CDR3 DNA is TGCAGTGCCCCAAATGGACAGGGTAATTCACTCCTCCACTTT.